The rows below give T cell receptor beta chains drawn from one sample of a study of T cell repertoires in cytomegalovirus infection. These receptors' targets are unknown. TCRdb called the reads again in MiXCR, with one record for every CDR3 protein. The table records around 47,000 distinct CDR3 sequences, about 18% of them present only once. Source: CD8+ T cells from cultured PBMCs, taken from culture after CMV antigen stimulation. These receptors all stem from a human donor in good health (CMV status not recorded). Some clones in this sample may be carry-over from other donors' samples. The CDR3 runs from the conserved cysteine through the conserved F or W. Each record gives: clone size, D gene, J gene, V gene, CDR3 protein, CDR3 DNA. D genes are given only for firm matches. Some rows mark clone size as missing; the rest say once, few, many or name a class of expanded clone.

clone size: many
D gene: -
J gene: TRBJ1-1
V gene: TRBV7-2
CDR3 protein: CASSFQNMNTEAFF
CDR3 DNA: TGTGCCAGCAGCTTTCAGAACATGAACACTGAAGCTTTCTTT

clone size: once
D gene: -
J gene: TRBJ1-1
V gene: TRBV7-9
CDR3 protein: CASSLNSGRGNTEAFF
CDR3 DNA: TGTGCCAGCAGCTTAAATTCAGGGAGGGGGAACACTGAAGCTTTCTTT

clone size: -
D gene: TRBD1
J gene: TRBJ1-2
V gene: TRBV3-1
CDR3 protein: CASSQTGDDGYTF
CDR3 DNA: TGTGCCAGCAGCCAGACAGGGGACGATGGCTACACCTTC

clone size: -
D gene: -
J gene: TRBJ1-1
V gene: TRBV12-3/TRBV12-4
CDR3 protein: CASSPPGPHRNTEAFF
CDR3 DNA: TGTGCCAGCAGTCCCCCGGGACCCCACCGTAACACTGAAGCTTTCTTT

clone size: few
D gene: -
J gene: TRBJ1-2
V gene: TRBV27
CDR3 protein: CASFGVNYGYTF
CDR3 DNA: TGTGCCAGCTTCGGTGTTAACTATGGCTACACCTTC

clone size: -
D gene: -
J gene: TRBJ2-7
V gene: TRBV6-2/TRBV6-3
CDR3 protein: CASSPGLTYEQYF
CDR3 DNA: TGTGCCAGCAGTCCGGGACTCACTTACGAGCAGTACTTC

clone size: once
D gene: TRBD1
J gene: TRBJ2-7
V gene: TRBV19
CDR3 protein: CASSPTGGGYEQYF
CDR3 DNA: TGTGCCAGTAGTCCTACAGGGGGCGGATACGAGCAGTACTTC

clone size: -
D gene: TRBD1
J gene: TRBJ1-2
V gene: TRBV5-5
CDR3 protein: CASSSVPGQGPYGYTF
CDR3 DNA: TGTGCCAGCAGCTCCGTTCCGGGACAGGGGCCCTATGGCTACACCTTC

clone size: few
D gene: -
J gene: TRBJ2-2
V gene: TRBV6-5
CDR3 protein: CASSYSTGGIGELFF
CDR3 DNA: TGTGCCAGCAGTTACTCTACTGGGGGCATCGGGGAGCTGTTTTTT

clone size: -
D gene: TRBD1
J gene: TRBJ1-5
V gene: TRBV5-6
CDR3 protein: CASSFSGGGRDQPQHF
CDR3 DNA: TGTGCCAGCAGCTTTTCAGGGGGCGGTCGGGATCAGCCCCAGCATTTT

clone size: -
D gene: -
J gene: TRBJ2-5
V gene: TRBV12-3/TRBV12-4
CDR3 protein: CASSSAQGSQETQYF
CDR3 DNA: TGTGCCAGCAGTTCAGCCCAGGGCTCCCAAGAGACCCAGTACTTC

clone size: -
D gene: TRBD2
J gene: TRBJ2-7
V gene: TRBV7-2
CDR3 protein: CASSWTSGSYEQYF
CDR3 DNA: TGTGCCAGCAGTTGGACTAGCGGCTCCTACGAGCAGTACTTC

clone size: -
D gene: TRBD1
J gene: TRBJ2-7
V gene: TRBV10-3
CDR3 protein: CAISESGGDIWNYEQYF
CDR3 DNA: TGTGCCATCAGTGAGTCAGGGGGCGATATATGGAACTACGAGCAGTACTTC